Each of the 14 T cell receptor beta chains below was sequenced from the same sample in a study of vaccination effects on CD4 cells after COVID-19. Method: immunoSEQ multiplex PCR; TCRdb's copy keeps in-frame clones and lacks some. The sample lists more than 40,000 clones; 60% to 85% were seen once. Their antigens are not known. Culture proceeded for about ten days, and CD4+ T cells were then isolated. Sequenced material: CD4+ T cells from PBMCs cultured without peptide, taken before COVID-19 vaccination. The receptors come from a human donor who had a prior SARS-CoV-2 infection.

The gene calls are TRBV6-1 and TRBJ2-1; 9 bases map to TRBD1. This CDR3 is 16 amino acids long. Germline V gives CDR1 MNHNS, CDR2 SASEGT. V was pared by 0 bases and J by 9 bases, with 9 bases of the junction left unmatched. CDR3 region: CASSEARTGDRGEQFF. The DNA for the CDR3 is TGTGCCAGCAGTGAAGCCAGGACAGGGGATCGGGGTGAGCAGTTCTTC.

The genes are TRBV5-1 and TRBJ2-3, with D possibly being TRBD2 (6 bases). The CDR3 runs 16 residues. Germline-derived CDR1 and CDR2 are SGHRS and YFSETQ. Trimming left V 2 bases short and J 2 bases short, with 15 bases between. CDR3 sequence (DNA): TGCGCCAGCAGCTTTCAGCCGGGACTTAACACAGATACGCAGTATTTT. This gives the protein CASSFQPGLNTDTQYF.

There are a few counts of this clone. This chain joins TRBV11-3 and TRBJ2-1; tentative D call: TRBD2 (6 bases). Trimming cost V 5 bases and J 6 bases, with 17 bases left between them. Germline V CDR1 and CDR2: SGHNT, YENEEA. The CDR3 covers 15 residues. The CDR3 here is CASSQDGGRGNEQFF. CDR3 DNA: TGTGCCAGCAGCCAGGATGGAGGGCGAGGCAATGAGCAGTTCTTC.

The chain has TRBV7-9 and TRBJ2-7, with 9 bases fitting TRBD2. The V and J ends lost 2 bases and 5 bases, in that order; junction bases with no gene match: 4. The CDR3 length is 14 residues. Germline CDR1 reads SEHNR; CDR2 reads FQNEAQ (reference sequence). As DNA, the CDR3 is TGTGCCAGCAGCTTAAGCTTAGCGGGAGACGAGCAGTACTTC. This translates into CASSLSLAGDEQYF.

This rearrangement joins TRBV7-3 to TRBJ2-5, with 11 bases aligning to TRBD2. Looked up from germline, CDR1 is SGHTA and CDR2 is FQGTGA. V lost 5 bases and J lost 1; bases outside the gene matches: 9. The CDR3 extends over 17 amino acids. The CDR3 bases are TGTGCCAGCAGCGCCCGACTAGCGGGGCCTCTCCAAGAGACCCAGTACTTC. Its protein is CASSARLAGPLQETQYF. Based on the CDR3 plus reference TRBV7-3 and TRBJ2-5, the full variable domain is GAGVSQTPSNKVTEKGKYVELRCDPISGHTALYWYRQSLGQGPEFLIYFQGTGAADDSGLPNDRFFAVRPEGSVSTLKIQRTERGDSAVYLCASSARLAGPLQETQYFGPGTRLLVL.

The DNA of the CDR3 is TGTGCCAGCAAACAGGACAGGGCGAACACTGAAGCTTTCTTT. This sequence encodes CASKQDRANTEAFF. This chain uses TRBV2 with TRBJ1-1, with 8 nucleotides matching TRBD1. The V and J ends lost 7 bases and 1 base, in that order; junction bases with no gene match: 5. The germline V gene has CDR1 SNHLY and CDR2 FYNNEI. This CDR3 is 14 amino acids long.

The chain recombines TRBV4-1 with TRBJ2-1; 9 nucleotides match TRBD1. Trimming took 2 bases from V and 0 from J; bases not matched to a gene: 2. The CDR3 runs 16 residues. From germline, CDR1 is MGHRA and CDR2 YSYEKL. Here the CDR3 DNA reads TGCGCCAGCAGCCAAACAGGGGGCCGCTCCTACAATGAGCAGTTCTTC. Its protein is CASSQTGGRSYNEQFF.

There are a few counts of this clone. At one end, the junction sequence differs from germline, possibly due to a read error. The genes are TRBV7-7 and TRBJ2-1, with 7 bases aligning to TRBD2. CDR1 and CDR2 from the germline V gene are SSHAT and FNYEAQ (reference sequence). This CDR3 region has 16 residues. Here the CDR3 reads CASSLGVAGSYNEQFF. The CDR3 DNA is TGTGCTAGCAGCTTAGGAGTAGCGGGCTCCTACAATGAGCAGTTCTTC.

The V gene is TRBV5-1, the J gene TRBJ2-2; 8 positions agree with TRBD1. Losses at the gene ends were 3 bases for V and 6 bases for J; bases not matched to a gene: 7. The V gene's germline CDR1 is SGHRS and CDR2 YFSETQ. The CDR3 sequence is 15 residues long. The CDR3 DNA is TGCGCCAGCAGCTACGACAGGGGCTTGCCCGGGGAGCTGTTTTTT. It specifies CASSYDRGLPGELFF.

V and J are TRBV9 and TRBJ2-5, with TRBD1 as a possible D gene (8 bases). Trimming pared 6 bases from V and 0 bases from J, leaving 21 bases between. Germline-derived CDR1 and CDR2 are SGDLS and YYNGEE. The CDR3 covers 17 residues. The CDR3: CASKPYGQGGYQETQYF. The CDR3 DNA reads TGTGCCAGCAAGCCGTATGGACAGGGAGGGTACCAAGAGACCCAGTACTTC.

The rearrangement uses TRBV7-8 and TRBJ1-1, with 7 bases that match TRBD1. This CDR3 is built from 14 residues. V gave up 1 base and J gave up 5 bases; unmatched junction bases: 4. The germline V gene encodes CDR1 SGHVS and CDR2 FQNEAQ. The DNA for the CDR3 is TGTGCCAGCAGCTTAGAGACAGGGTGGACTGAAGCTTTCTTT. Translation: CASSLETGWTEAFF.

This chain links TRBV3-1 (or the pseudogene TRBV3-2) with TRBJ2-5; the match to TRBD2 covers 9 bases. Trimming took 3 bases from V and 5 from J; bases not matched to a gene: 4. Germline V gives CDR1 LGHDT, CDR2 YNNKEL (reference sequence). CDR3 length equals 14 residues. The CDR3 coding sequence is TGTGCCAGCAGCCAGCGGGGGGGCTTTGAGACCCAGTACTTC. As protein: CASSQRGGFETQYF.

The chain employs TRBV3-1 (or the pseudogene TRBV3-2) and TRBJ2-1; D possibly corresponds to TRBD1 (6 bases). Germline loops: CDR1 LGHDT, CDR2 YNNKEL (reference sequence). This CDR3 region has 14 residues. V gave up 4 bases and J gave up 9 bases, with 16 bases separating them. In DNA form, the CDR3 reads TGTGCCAGCAGCCCCCGGGACATGCCTGGTGAGCAGTTCTTC. Translating it yields CASSPRDMPGEQFF.

The chain employs TRBV6-2 or TRBV6-3 and TRBJ1-2, with D uncertain. The CDR3 totals 11 residues. Germline lookup yields CDR1 MNHEY and CDR2 SVGEGT. Trimming left V 2 bases short and J 4 bases short, with 2 bases between. CDR3 in amino acids: CASSYTYGYTF. The CDR3 DNA reads as TGTGCCAGCAGTTACACCTATGGCTACACCTTC.